This T cell receptor beta chain originates from a study of blood T cell repertoires in COVID-19. Study in general: Samples came from the United States, Italy and Spain, spanning acute and convalescent COVID-19. T cells, B-cell-depleted T cells, or PBMCs provided the cDNA or gDNA that served as material.

Method: immunoSEQ multiplex PCR; TCRdb's copy keeps in-frame clones and lacks some. The sample carries roughly 350,000 clones, around 89% recorded once. This receptor was taken from a woman in her forties or fifties with active or convalescent COVID-19. The sequenced sample consisted of peripheral blood.

CDR3 coding DNA: TGCGCCAGCAGCTTTCGGGGCGGGGGAGGCGAGCAGTACTTC. Translated: CASSFRGGGGEQYF. The J gene is TRBJ2-7, the V gene TRBV5-1; 7 positions match TRBD2. The CDR3 sequence is 14 residues long. Trimming at V came to 2 bases and at J to 6 bases, leaving 8 bases not matched to a gene. Germline-derived CDR1 and CDR2 are SGHRS and YFSETQ.